Shown below are 28 T cell receptor beta chains from a single sample sequenced in a study of blood T cell repertoires in COVID-19 (dated by TCRdb to about 2020). Library preparation employed the immunoSEQ multiplex PCR assay. TCRdb took this table from immuneACCESS and kept in-frame rearrangements with V and J called. Such tables lack part of the clones; where checked against another copy, unresolved V genes explain under half of the gap, and the rest is unexplained. This sample has some 150,000 clones in its table, and roughly 80% of those were observed once. The top ten clonotypes cover 4.8% of the sample. Sequencing input: peripheral blood. The receptors derive from a human donor in a cohort sampled during active COVID-19.

CDR3 DNA: TGTGCCAGCAGTGACGGAGCTCAGCCCCAGCATTTT. This encodes CASSDGAQPQHF. The chain couples TRBV2 to TRBJ1-5; D unclear. The CDR3 runs to 12 residues. Per germline, CDR1 SNHLY and CDR2 FYNNEI. V was shortened by 3 bases and J by 6 bases, with 6 bases between the two germline ends.

V and J are TRBV4-1 and TRBJ1-5, with 7 bases that match TRBD1. Germline CDR1 and CDR2: MGHRA and YSYEKL. After removal of 4 bases from V and 2 bases from J, the junction contained 11 bases not matched to a gene. The CDR3 has 17 residues. The CDR3 sequence is CASSRHGTVLGNQPQHF. The CDR3 DNA reads as TGCGCCAGCAGCCGCCATGGGACAGTCTTGGGCAATCAGCCCCAGCATTTT.

This rearrangement joins TRBV7-8 to TRBJ1-4; 8 nucleotides agree with TRBD1. Germline CDR1 and CDR2: SGHVS and FQNEAQ. Trimming cost V 6 bases and J 6 bases; bases outside gene matches: 9. CDR3 size: 15 residues. The CDR3 DNA is TGTGCCAGCAGGCGTGCCGGGACAGGTGATGAAAAACTGTTTTTT. Protein: CASRRAGTGDEKLFF.

The chain uses TRBV27 and TRBJ1-1; a weak D match, TRBD1 (6 bases). V was trimmed by 4 bases and J by 0 bases, leaving 12 bases between them. Germline CDR1 and CDR2: MNHEY and SMNVEV (reference sequence). This CDR3 contains 15 residues. The CDR3 spells CASSSRQALNTEAFF. The CDR3 DNA follows: TGTGCCAGCAGTTCGCGACAGGCTCTGAACACTGAAGCTTTCTTT.

The chain joins TRBV19 to TRBJ1-5; TRBD1 agrees at 7 bases. CDR1 LNHDA and CDR2 SQIVND come from the germline V gene (reference sequence). The CDR3 is made up of 15 amino acids. V lost 6 bases and J lost 4; bases outside the gene matches: 9. The CDR3 is CASSLRQGVNQPQHF. Here the CDR3 DNA reads TGTGCCAGTAGCCTAAGACAGGGCGTAAATCAGCCCCAGCATTTT. The complete variable domain, with remaining parts taken from reference TRBV19 and TRBJ1-5, reads DGGITQSPKYLFRKEGQNVTLSCEQNLNHDAMYWYRQDPGQGLRLIYYSQIVNDFQKGDIAEGYSVSREKKESFPLTVTSAQKNPTAFYLCASSLRQGVNQPQHFGDGTRLSIL.

The chain has TRBV4-2 and TRBJ2-3; 9 nucleotides agree with TRBD2. Germline V gene sequence: CDR1 LGHNA, CDR2 YNFKEQ. The ends lost 1 base at V and 0 bases at J; junction bases unmatched: 2. The CDR3 is 16 residues long. The chain's CDR3 is CASSQGAGGSTDTQYF. CDR3 sequence (DNA): TGTGCCAGCAGCCAAGGAGCGGGGGGCAGCACAGATACGCAGTATTTT.

This clone has only a few counts. The chain carries TRBV2 and TRBJ1-6; TRBD1 aligns across 7 bases. This CDR3 is built from 13 residues. The junction had 6 bases not matched to a gene; V was cut back by 11 bases and J by 5 bases. The germline CDR1 and CDR2 sequences are SNHLY and FYNNEI. The CDR3 DNA reads as TGTGCCGACTCCACAGGGGATAATTCACCCCTCCACTTT. It yields the protein CADSTGDNSPLHF.

The gene calls are TRBV25-1 and TRBJ2-3; 7 nucleotides match TRBD2. The CDR3 runs 16 residues. Germline V lookup: CDR1 MGHDK, CDR2 SYGVNS. Trimming cost V 2 bases and J 2 bases; bases outside gene matches: 7. CDR3 loop: CASSEKTSPITDTQYF. CDR3 nucleotides: TGTGCCAGCAGTGAAAAGACTAGCCCGATCACAGATACGCAGTATTTT.

V is TRBV11-2 and J is TRBJ2-2, with D possibly TRBD2 on 7 matching bases. The germline V and J ends were trimmed by 7 bases and 6 bases, with 15 bases remaining between them. The CDR3 is made up of 14 amino acids. Germline CDR1 SGHAT, CDR2 FQNNGV. In nucleotides, the CDR3 is TGTGCCAGCATCTGGGGGGGGGCGGCCGGGGAGCTGTTTTTT. Protein sequence: CASIWGGAAGELFF. The full variable domain, its missing parts supplied by reference TRBV11-2 and TRBJ2-2, is EAGVAQSPRYKIIEKRQSVAFWCNPISGHATLYWYQQILGQGPKLLIQFQNNGVVDDSQLPKDRFSAERLKGVDSTLKIQPAKLEDSAVYLCASIWGGAAGELFFGEGSRLTVL.

This chain's CDR3 is CSAPRTSGVYNEQFF. CDR3 nucleotide sequence: TGCAGCGCCCCTCGGACTAGCGGGGTTTACAATGAGCAGTTCTTC. The rearrangement uses TRBV29-1 and TRBJ2-1; 12 positions match TRBD2. CDR3 length: 15 residues. V shed 7 bases and J 4 bases; nucleotides not matched to a gene: 8. In germline, CDR1 is SQVTM, CDR2 ANQGSEA.

The chain carries TRBV4-1 and TRBJ2-1, with 14 bases aligning to TRBD2. The CDR3 sequence is 19 residues long. Unmatched junction bases numbered 9, after V lost 5 bases and J lost 0 bases. Germline CDR1 is MGHRA and CDR2 is YSYEKL. The CDR3 DNA is TGCGCCAGCAGCTACGGACTAGCGGGGGGCCGCGGCTCCTACAATGAGCAGTTCTTC. Its translation: CASSYGLAGGRGSYNEQFF.

The chain recombines TRBV18 with TRBJ2-5; perhaps TRBD2 as D (6 bases). Germline-derived CDR1 and CDR2 are KGHSH and LQKENI. V lost 4 bases and J lost 2, with 11 bases in between. This CDR3 comprises 14 residues. The CDR3 is CASSRRREQETQYF. CDR3 nucleotides: TGTGCCAGCTCACGAAGGAGGGAACAAGAGACCCAGTACTTC.

This clone was counted only a few times. V usage is TRBV19 and J usage is TRBJ2-2, with TRBD1 identical over 7 bases. There are 13 residues in the CDR3. Germline assignment: CDR1 LNHDA and CDR2 SQIVND (reference sequence). Losses at the gene ends were 11 bases for V and 3 bases for J; bases not matched to a gene: 6. CDR3 residues: CAVRDSYTGELFF. The CDR3 nucleotides are TGTGCCGTCCGGGACAGTTACACCGGGGAGCTGTTTTTT.

The chain couples TRBV28 to TRBJ2-5, with TRBD1 matching 8 bases. CDR1 and CDR2 from the germline V gene are MDHEN and SYDVKM. V shed 5 bases, J shed 4 bases, and the junction held 6 bases outside the gene matches. The CDR3 is 14 amino acids. CDR3 sequence (DNA): TGTGCCAGCAGTAGCCCAGGGGGCGTAGAGACCCAGTACTTC. The encoded protein is CASSSPGGVETQYF.

The chain uses TRBV24-1 and TRBJ2-5; 15 positions agree with TRBD2. Trimming cost V 7 bases and J 0 bases; bases outside gene matches: 20. This CDR3 comprises 22 residues. The germline V gene has CDR1 KGHDR and CDR2 SFDVKD. The CDR3 is CATSGALAAGTSGGFNQETQYF. The CDR3 coding sequence is TGTGCCACCAGCGGGGCCCTAGCAGCCGGGACTAGCGGGGGGTTCAACCAAGAGACCCAGTACTTC.

This rearrangement joins TRBV6-5 to TRBJ2-2; 7 bases align to TRBD2. The germline gives CDR1 MNHEY, CDR2 SVGAGI. The length of the CDR3 is 15 residues. V gave up 0 bases and J gave up 5 bases; unmatched junction bases: 3. The CDR3 is CASSYSVGLTGELFF. In nucleotides, the CDR3 is TGTGCCAGCAGTTACTCGGTGGGACTAACCGGGGAGCTGTTTTTT.

J is TRBJ2-7 and V is TRBV6-5; 7 bases align to TRBD1. CDR1 and CDR2 (germline): MNHEY, SVGAGI. The CDR3 is made up of 13 amino acids. Unmatched junction bases numbered 14, after V lost 8 bases and J lost 10 bases. The CDR3 nucleotides read TGTGCCAGCGATCCGGGACAGAGTACGTCCCAGTACGTC. It is translated as CASDPGQSTSQYV.

The rearrangement joins TRBV4-2 to TRBJ1-3; D is unclear. CDR1 is LGHNA and CDR2 is YNFKEQ in the germline V gene. Trimming removed 7 bases at V and 0 bases at J, with 10 bases between. This CDR3 has 14 residues. CDR3 in amino acids: CASTLGGSGNTIYF. Written as DNA, the CDR3 is TGTGCCAGCACCCTGGGAGGCTCTGGAAACACCATATATTTT.

The gene calls are TRBV6-5 and TRBJ1-2, with TRBD1 matching over 7 bases. Germline CDR1 reads MNHEY; CDR2 reads SVGAGI. V was clipped by 7 bases and J by 4 bases; unmatched bases: 6. The CDR3 sequence is 13 residues long. The CDR3 region is CASMQGVGYGYTF. In nucleotides, the CDR3 is TGTGCCAGCATGCAGGGGGTGGGCTATGGCTACACCTTC.

V is TRBV5-1 and J is TRBJ2-2, with 9 bases lining up with TRBD1. Per germline, CDR1 SGHRS and CDR2 YFSETQ. V shed 3 bases, J shed 3 bases, and the junction held 6 bases outside the gene matches. The CDR3 totals 16 residues. The CDR3 DNA reads TGCGCCAGCAGCTCCGGACAGGGGTTAGACACCGGGGAGCTGTTTTTT. Translating gives CASSSGQGLDTGELFF.

This clone was seen only a few times. V is TRBV5-1 and J is TRBJ2-1; D uncertain. V lost 5 bases and J 3 bases, leaving 12 bases between the germline ends. In germline, CDR1 is SGHRS, CDR2 YFSETQ. The CDR3 spans 14 residues. CDR3 sequence: CASRNREDYNEQFF. For the CDR3, the DNA is TGCGCCAGCAGGAATCGTGAGGACTACAATGAGCAGTTCTTC.

Details on this clone: The sample contains more than one DNA sequence encoding this CDR3. The chain links TRBV11-2 to TRBJ1-1, with unresolved D. CDR1 is SGHAT, CDR2 FQNNGV, per germline. There are 13 residues in the CDR3. The V and J ends lost 0 bases and 1 base respectively, with 3 bases between them. Written as DNA, the CDR3 is TGTGCCAGCAGCTTAGAGCGGAACACTGAAGCTTTCTTT. Encoded protein: CASSLERNTEAFF.

The V gene is TRBV9, the J gene TRBJ2-3; TRBD2 is a possible D gene (5 bases). Between the trimmed V and J ends, which lost 4 bases and 0 bases, there was a span of 12 bases. In germline, CDR1 is SGDLS, CDR2 YYNGEE. The CDR3 contains 15 residues. The CDR3: CASSSPVASTDTQYF. For the CDR3, the DNA is TGTGCCAGCAGCTCCCCCGTAGCGAGCACAGATACGCAGTATTTT.

The chain is built from TRBV14 and TRBJ2-1; D is ambiguous. The CDR3 totals 13 residues. Trimming removed 4 bases at V and 1 base at J, with 5 bases between. Germline values: CDR1 SGHDN, CDR2 FVKESK. The CDR3 reads CASSPGSYNEQFF. The CDR3, as DNA: TGTGCCAGCAGCCCAGGATCCTACAATGAGCAGTTCTTC.

The J gene is TRBJ2-3, the V gene TRBV13, with TRBD2 matching over 12 bases. Per germline, CDR1 PRHDT and CDR2 FYEKMQ (reference sequence). The CDR3 length is 16 residues. V trimming: 0 bases; J trimming: 4 bases; junction bases outside the gene matches: 2. CDR3 sequence: CASSLGLAGGPDTQYF. CDR3 in DNA: TGTGCCAGCAGCTTAGGTCTAGCGGGAGGGCCAGATACGCAGTATTTT. Drawing the rest from reference TRBV13 and TRBJ2-3, the complete variable domain is AAGVIQSPRHLIKEKRETATLKCYPIPRHDTVYWYQQGPGQDPQFLISFYEKMQSDKGSIPDRFSAQQFSDYHSELNMSSLELGDSALYFCASSLGLAGGPDTQYFGPGTRLTVL.

The CDR3 DNA reads as TGCGCCAGCAGCTTGGGGGACAGGGTTGGCGAGGAGACCCAGTACTTC. Protein product: CASSLGDRVGEETQYF. The chain links TRBV5-1 to TRBJ2-5; 9 nucleotides agree with TRBD1. V dropped 0 bases and J dropped 5; count of bases not matched to a gene: 8. CDR1 and CDR2 from the germline V gene are SGHRS and YFSETQ. This CDR3 contains 16 residues.

V usage is TRBV11-3 and J usage is TRBJ2-1; 7 nucleotides match TRBD2. Trimming removed 3 bases from V and 7 bases from J; junction bases left unmatched: 18. The CDR3 runs 18 residues. CDR1 and CDR2 from the germline V gene are SGHNT and YENEEA. Here the CDR3 DNA reads TGTGCCAGCAGCTTGGGTCAAGAGCGGCCGACTAGCAAAAATGAGCAGTTCTTC. As protein: CASSLGQERPTSKNEQFF.

The chain joins TRBV30 to TRBJ1-6; D remains unclear. Trimming took 0 bases from V and 8 from J, leaving 20 bases between them. The CDR3 consists of 17 residues. Germline CDR1 GTSNPN, CDR2 SVGIG (reference sequence). CDR3 bases: TGTGCCTGGAGTGTCTTTGGCCCGGGGATAGCTTATTCACCCCTCCACTTT. Encoded protein: CAWSVFGPGIAYSPLHF.